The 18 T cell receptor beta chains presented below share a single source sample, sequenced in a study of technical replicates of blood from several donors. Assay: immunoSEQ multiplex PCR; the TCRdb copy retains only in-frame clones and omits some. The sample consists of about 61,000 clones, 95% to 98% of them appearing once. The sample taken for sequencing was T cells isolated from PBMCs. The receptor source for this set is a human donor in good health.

The CDR3 DNA reads as TGCGCCAGCAGCGATCCGGGACAGGGGTTAGAAAAACTGTTTTTT. As protein: CASSDPGQGLEKLFF. The rearrangement uses TRBV5-1 and TRBJ1-4; 10 bases are shared with TRBD1. This CDR3 is built from 15 residues. Germline values: CDR1 SGHRS, CDR2 YFSETQ. The J segment lost 8 bases and the V segment lost 4 bases, leaving 8 bases of the junction unmatched.

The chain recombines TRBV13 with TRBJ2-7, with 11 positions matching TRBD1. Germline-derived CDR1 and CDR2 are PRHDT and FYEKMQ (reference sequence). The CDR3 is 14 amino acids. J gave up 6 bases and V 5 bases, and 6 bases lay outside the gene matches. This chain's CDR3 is CASSGGQGVREQYF. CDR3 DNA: TGTGCCAGCAGCGGGGGACAGGGGGTACGCGAGCAGTACTTC. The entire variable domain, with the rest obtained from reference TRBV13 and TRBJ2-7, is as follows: AAGVIQSPRHLIKEKRETATLKCYPIPRHDTVYWYQQGPGQDPQFLISFYEKMQSDKGSIPDRFSAQQFSDYHSELNMSSLELGDSALYFCASSGGQGVREQYFGPGTRLTVT.

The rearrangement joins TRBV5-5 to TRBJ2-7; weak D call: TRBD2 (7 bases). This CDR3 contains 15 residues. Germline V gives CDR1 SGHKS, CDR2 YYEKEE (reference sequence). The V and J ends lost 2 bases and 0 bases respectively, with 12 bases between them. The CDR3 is CASSFGGAFSYEQYF. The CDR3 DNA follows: TGTGCCAGCAGCTTTGGGGGGGCCTTCTCCTACGAGCAGTACTTC.

CDR3 nucleotide sequence: TGTGCCAGCAGTTATTTGGCAGGGGGTGGGTTTGCTGAAGCTTTCTTT. Its protein is CASSYLAGGGFAEAFF. This chain connects TRBV6-5 to TRBJ1-1; the match to TRBD1 covers 7 bases. There are 16 residues in the CDR3. CDR1 is MNHEY and CDR2 is SVGAGI in the germline V gene. The V segment lost 3 bases and the J segment 6 bases; nucleotides outside the gene matches: 13.

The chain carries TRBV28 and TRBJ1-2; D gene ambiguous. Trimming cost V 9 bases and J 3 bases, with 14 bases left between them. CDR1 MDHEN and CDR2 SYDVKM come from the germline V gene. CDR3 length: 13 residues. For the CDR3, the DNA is TGTGCCAGTGGTAGCCGGGAGGACTATGGCTACACCTTC. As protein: CASGSREDYGYTF.

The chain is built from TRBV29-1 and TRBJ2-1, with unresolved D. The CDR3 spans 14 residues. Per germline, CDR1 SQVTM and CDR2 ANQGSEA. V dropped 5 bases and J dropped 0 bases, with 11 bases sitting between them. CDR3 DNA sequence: TGCAGCGTTTTTAGGAGAAGCTCCTACAATGAGCAGTTCTTC. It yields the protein CSVFRRSSYNEQFF.

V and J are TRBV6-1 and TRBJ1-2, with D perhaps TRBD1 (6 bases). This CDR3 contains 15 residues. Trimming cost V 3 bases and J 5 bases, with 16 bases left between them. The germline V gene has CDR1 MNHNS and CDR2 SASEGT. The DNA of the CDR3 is TGTGCCAGCAGTGAGCGAATACAGGGTTTTTATGGCTACACCTTC. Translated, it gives CASSERIQGFYGYTF.

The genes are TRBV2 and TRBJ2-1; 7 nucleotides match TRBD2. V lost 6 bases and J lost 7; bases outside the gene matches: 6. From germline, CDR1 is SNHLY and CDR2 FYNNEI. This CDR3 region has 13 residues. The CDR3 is CASSRDYLNEQFF. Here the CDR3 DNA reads TGTGCCAGCAGCCGGGACTATTTGAATGAGCAGTTCTTC.

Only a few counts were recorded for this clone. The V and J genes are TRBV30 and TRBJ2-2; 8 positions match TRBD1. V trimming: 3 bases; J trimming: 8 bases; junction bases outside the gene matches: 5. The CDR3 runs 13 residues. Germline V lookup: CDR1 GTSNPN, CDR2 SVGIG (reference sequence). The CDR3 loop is CAWSHRGTGELFF. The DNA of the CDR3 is TGTGCCTGGAGCCACAGGGGGACTGGGGAGCTGTTTTTT.

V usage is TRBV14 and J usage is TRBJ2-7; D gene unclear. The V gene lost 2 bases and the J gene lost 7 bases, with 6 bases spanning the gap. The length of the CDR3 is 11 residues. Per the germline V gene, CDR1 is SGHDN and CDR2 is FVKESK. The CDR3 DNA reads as TGTGCCAGCAGCCAAACCAGAGAGCAGTACTTC. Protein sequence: CASSQTREQYF.

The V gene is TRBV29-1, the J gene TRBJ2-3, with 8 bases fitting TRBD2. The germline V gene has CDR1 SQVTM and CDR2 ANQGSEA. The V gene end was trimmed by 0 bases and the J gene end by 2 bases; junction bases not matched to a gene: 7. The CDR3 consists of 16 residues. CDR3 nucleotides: TGCAGCGTTGAAGATCGGGAGGGGGGTTACACAGATACGCAGTATTTT. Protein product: CSVEDREGGYTDTQYF.

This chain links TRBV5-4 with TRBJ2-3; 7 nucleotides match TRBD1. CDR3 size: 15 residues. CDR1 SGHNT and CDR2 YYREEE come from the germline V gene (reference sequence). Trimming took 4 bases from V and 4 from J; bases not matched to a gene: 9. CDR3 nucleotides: TGTGCCAGCAGCGCCCGGACAGGAGGACCAGATACGCAGTATTTT. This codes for CASSARTGGPDTQYF.

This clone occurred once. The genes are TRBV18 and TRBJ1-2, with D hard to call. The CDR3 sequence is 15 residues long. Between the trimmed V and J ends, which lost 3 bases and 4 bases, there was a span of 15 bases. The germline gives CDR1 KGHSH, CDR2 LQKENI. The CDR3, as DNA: TGTGCCAGCTCACCCTCGGGAGCCGTCGGCTATGGCTACACCTTC. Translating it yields CASSPSGAVGYGYTF. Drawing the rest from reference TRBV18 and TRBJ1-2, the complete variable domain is NAGVMQNPRHLVRRRGQEARLRCSPMKGHSHVYWYRQLPEEGLKFMVYLQKENIIDESGMPKERFSAEFPKEGPSILRIQQVVRGDSAAYFCASSPSGAVGYGYTFGSGTRLTVV.

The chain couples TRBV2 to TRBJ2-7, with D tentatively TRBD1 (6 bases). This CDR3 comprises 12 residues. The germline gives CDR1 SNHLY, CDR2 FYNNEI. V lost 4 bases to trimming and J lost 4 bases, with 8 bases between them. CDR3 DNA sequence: TGTGCCAGCAGTGCTGGACAGTACGAGCAGTACTTC. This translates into CASSAGQYEQYF.

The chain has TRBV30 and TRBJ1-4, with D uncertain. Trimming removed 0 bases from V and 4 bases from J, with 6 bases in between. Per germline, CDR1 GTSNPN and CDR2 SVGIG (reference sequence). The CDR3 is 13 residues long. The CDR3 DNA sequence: TGTGCCTGGAGTGTCTACGTTAATGAAAAACTGTTTTTT. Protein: CAWSVYVNEKLFF.

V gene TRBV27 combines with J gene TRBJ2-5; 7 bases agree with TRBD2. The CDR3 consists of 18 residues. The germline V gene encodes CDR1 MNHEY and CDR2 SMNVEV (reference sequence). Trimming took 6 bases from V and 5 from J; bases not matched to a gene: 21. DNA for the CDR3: TGTGCCAGCAGCTCTGGTCTAGGCGGGAGAAGGTGGGAGGAGACCCAGTACTTC. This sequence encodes CASSSGLGGRRWEETQYF.

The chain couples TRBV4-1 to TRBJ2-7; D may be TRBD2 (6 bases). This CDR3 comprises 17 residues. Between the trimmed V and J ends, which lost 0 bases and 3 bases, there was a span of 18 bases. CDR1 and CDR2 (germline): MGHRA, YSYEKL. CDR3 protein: CASSQDTLGGRRYEQYF. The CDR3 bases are TGCGCCAGCAGCCAAGATACTTTGGGGGGAAGACGCTACGAGCAGTACTTC.

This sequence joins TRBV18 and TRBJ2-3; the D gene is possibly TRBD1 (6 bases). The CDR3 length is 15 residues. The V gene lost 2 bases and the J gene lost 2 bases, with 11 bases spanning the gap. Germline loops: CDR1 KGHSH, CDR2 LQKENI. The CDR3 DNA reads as TGTGCCAGCTCACCAAAGGACAGAAACACAGATACGCAGTATTTT. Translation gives CASSPKDRNTDTQYF.